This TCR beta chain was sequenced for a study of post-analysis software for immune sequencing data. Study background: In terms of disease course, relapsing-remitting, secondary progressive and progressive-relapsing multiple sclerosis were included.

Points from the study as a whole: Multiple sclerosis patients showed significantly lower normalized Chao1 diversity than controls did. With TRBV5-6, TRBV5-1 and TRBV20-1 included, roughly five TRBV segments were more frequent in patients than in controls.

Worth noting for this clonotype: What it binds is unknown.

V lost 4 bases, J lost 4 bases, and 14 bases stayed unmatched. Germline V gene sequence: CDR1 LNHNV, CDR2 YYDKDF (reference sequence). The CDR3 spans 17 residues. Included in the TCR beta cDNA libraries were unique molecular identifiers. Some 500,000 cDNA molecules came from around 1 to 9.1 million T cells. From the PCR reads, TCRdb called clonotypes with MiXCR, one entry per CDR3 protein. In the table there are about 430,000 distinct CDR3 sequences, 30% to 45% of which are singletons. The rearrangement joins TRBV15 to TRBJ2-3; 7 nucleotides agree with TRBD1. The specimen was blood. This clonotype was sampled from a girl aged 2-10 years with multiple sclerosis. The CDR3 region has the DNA TGTGCCACCAGCACAACGCCAGCCGGGACAGTGTCAGATACGCAGTATTTT. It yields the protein CATSTTPAGTVSDTQYF.